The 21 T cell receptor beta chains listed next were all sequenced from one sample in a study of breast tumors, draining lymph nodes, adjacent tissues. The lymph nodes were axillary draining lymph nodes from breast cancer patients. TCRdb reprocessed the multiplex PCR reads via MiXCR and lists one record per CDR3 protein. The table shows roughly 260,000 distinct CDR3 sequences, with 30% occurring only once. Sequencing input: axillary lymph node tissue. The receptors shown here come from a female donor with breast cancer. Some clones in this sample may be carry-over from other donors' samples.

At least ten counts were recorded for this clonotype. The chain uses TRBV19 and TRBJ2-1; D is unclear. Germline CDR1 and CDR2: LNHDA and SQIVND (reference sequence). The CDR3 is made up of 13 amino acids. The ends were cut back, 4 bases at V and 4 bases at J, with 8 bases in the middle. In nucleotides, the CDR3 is TGTGCCAGTAGTAGGGAAGGGTACAATGAGCAGTTCTTC. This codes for CASSREGYNEQFF.

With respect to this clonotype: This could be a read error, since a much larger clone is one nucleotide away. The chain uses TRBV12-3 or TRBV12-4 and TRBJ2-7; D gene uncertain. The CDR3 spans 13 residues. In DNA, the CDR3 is TGTGCCAGCAGCCGTAGGAGCTCCTACGAGCGGTACTTC. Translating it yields CASSRRSSYERYF.

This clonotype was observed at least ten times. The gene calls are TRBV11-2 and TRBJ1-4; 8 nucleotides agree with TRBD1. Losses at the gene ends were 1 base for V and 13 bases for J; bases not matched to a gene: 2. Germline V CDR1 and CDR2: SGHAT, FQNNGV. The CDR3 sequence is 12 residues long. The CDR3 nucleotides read TGTGCCAGCAGCTTAGCAGGGGGCAGACTGTTTTTT. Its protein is CASSLAGGRLFF.

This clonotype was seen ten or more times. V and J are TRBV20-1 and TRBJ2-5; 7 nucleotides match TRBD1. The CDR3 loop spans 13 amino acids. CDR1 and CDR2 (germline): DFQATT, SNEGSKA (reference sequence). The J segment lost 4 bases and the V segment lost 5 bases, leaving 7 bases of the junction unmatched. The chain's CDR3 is CSAHYRGGETQYF. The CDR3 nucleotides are TGCAGTGCTCATTACAGGGGTGGAGAGACCCAGTACTTC.

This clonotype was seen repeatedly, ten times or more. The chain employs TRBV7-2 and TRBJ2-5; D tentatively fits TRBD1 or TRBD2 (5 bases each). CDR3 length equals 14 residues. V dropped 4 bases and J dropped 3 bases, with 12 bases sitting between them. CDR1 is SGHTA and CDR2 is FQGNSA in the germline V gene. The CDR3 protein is CASSSYRGEETQYF. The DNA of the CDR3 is TGTGCCAGCAGCTCCTATAGGGGAGAAGAGACCCAGTACTTC.

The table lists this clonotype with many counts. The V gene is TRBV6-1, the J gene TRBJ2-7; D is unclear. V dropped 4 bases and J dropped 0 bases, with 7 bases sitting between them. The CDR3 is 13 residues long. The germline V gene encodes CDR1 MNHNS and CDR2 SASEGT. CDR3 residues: CASSVQTSYEQYF. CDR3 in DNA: TGTGCCAGCAGTGTCCAGACCTCCTACGAGCAGTACTTC.

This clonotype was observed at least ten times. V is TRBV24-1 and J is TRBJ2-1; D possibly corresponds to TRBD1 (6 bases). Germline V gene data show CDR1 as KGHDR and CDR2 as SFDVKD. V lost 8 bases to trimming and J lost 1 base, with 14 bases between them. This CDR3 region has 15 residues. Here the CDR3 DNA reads TGTGCCACCATCATTATCAGGGGTTCCTACAATGAGCAGTTCTTC. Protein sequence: CATIIIRGSYNEQFF.

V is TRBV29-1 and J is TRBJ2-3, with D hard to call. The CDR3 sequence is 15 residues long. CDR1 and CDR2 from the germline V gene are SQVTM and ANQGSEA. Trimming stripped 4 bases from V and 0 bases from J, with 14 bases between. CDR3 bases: TGCAGCGTTGCCCCAACGTGGGGTAGCACAGATACGCAGTATTTT. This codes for CSVAPTWGSTDTQYF.

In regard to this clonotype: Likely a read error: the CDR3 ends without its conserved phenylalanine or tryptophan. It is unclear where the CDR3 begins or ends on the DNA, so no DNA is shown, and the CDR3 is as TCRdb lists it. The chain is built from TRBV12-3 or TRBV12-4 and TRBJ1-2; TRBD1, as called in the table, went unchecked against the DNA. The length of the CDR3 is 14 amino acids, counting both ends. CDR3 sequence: CASSQDREHYGYTS.

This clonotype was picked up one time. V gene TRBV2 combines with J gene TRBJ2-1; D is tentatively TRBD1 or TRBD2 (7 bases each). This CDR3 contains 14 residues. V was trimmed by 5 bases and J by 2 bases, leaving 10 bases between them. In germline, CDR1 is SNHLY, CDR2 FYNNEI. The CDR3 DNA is TGTGCCAGCAGTTCAGGGGGGGCCTACAATGAGCAGTTCTTC. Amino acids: CASSSGGAYNEQFF.

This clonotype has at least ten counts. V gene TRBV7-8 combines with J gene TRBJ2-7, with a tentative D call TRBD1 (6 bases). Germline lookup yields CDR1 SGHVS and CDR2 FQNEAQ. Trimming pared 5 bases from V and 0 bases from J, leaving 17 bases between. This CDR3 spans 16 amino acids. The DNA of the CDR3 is TGTGCCAGCAGCAAGCATAGGACAGCTCGCTCCTACGAGCAGTACTTC. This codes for CASSKHRTARSYEQYF.

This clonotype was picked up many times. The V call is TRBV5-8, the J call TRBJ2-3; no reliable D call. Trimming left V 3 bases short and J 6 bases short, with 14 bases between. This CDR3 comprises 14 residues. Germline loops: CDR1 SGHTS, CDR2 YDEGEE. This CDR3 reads CASSSQSRLDTQYF. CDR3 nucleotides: TGTGCCAGCAGCTCGCAGAGTAGATTGGATACGCAGTATTTT.

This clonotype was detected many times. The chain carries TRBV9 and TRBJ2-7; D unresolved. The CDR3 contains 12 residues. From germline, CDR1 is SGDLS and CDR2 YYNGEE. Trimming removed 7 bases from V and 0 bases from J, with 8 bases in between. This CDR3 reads CASGRSSYEQYF. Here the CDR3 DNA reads TGTGCCAGCGGTCGGAGCTCCTACGAGCAGTACTTC.

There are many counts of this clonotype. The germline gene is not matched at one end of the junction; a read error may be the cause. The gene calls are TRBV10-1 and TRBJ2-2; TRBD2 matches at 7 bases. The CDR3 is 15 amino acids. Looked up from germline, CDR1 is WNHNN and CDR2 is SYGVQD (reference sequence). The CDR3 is CASSEGLGNAGELFF. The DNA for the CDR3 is TGCGCCAGCAGTGAGGGACTAGGGAACGCCGGGGAGCTGTTTTTT.

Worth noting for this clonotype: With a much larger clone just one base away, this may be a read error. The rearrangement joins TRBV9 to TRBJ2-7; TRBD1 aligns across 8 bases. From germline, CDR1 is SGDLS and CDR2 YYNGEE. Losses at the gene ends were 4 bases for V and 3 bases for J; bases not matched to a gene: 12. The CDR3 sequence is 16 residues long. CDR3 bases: TGTGCCAGCAGCCCCAGGGGGCGCGGCGATGACTACGAGCAGTACTTC. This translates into CASSPRGRGDDYEQYF.

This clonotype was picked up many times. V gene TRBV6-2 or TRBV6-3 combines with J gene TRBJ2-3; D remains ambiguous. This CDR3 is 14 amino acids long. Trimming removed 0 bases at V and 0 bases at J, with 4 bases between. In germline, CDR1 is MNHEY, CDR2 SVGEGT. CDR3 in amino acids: CASSYSTSTDTQYF. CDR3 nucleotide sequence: TGTGCCAGCAGTTACTCGACTAGCACAGATACGCAGTATTTT.

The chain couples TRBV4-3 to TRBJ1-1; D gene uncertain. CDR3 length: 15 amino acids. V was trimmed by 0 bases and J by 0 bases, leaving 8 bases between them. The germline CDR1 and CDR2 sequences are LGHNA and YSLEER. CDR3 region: CASSQEPRMNTEAFF. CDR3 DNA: TGCGCCAGCAGCCAAGAGCCGAGAATGAACACTGAAGCTTTCTTT.

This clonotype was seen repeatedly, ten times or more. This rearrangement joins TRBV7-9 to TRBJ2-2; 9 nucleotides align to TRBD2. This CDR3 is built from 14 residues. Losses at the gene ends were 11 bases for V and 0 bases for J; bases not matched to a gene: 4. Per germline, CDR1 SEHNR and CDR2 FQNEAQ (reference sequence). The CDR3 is CAAGGDTNTGELFF. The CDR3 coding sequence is TGTGCCGCGGGGGGGGACACGAACACCGGGGAGCTGTTTTTT. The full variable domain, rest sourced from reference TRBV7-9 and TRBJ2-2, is DTGVSQNPRHKITKRGQNVTFRCDPISEHNRLYWYRQTLGQGPEFLTYFQNEAQLEKSRLLSDRFSAERPKGSFSTLEIQRTEQGDSAMYLCAAGGDTNTGELFFGEGSRLTVL.

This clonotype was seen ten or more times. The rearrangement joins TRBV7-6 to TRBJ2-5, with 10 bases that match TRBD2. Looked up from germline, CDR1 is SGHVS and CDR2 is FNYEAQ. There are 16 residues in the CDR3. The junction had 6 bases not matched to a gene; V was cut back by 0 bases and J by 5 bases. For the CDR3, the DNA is TGTGCCAGCAGCTTAGCGCCAGCGGGAGGGCCGGAGACCCAGTACTTC. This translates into CASSLAPAGGPETQYF.

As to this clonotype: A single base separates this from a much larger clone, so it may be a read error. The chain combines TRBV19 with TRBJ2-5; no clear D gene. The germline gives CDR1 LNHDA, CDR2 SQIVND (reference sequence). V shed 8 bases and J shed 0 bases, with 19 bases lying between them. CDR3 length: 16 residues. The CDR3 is CASGLSPSRNQETQYF. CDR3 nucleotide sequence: TGTGCCAGTGGTCTCTCTCCATCCAGGAACCAAGAGACCCAGTACTTC.

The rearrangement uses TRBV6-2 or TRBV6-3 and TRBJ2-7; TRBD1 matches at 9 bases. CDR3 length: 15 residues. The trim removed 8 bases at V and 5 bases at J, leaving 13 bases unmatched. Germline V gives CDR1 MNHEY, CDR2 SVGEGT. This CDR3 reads CASSTTGTGYDEQYF. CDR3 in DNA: TGTGCCAGCTCGACGACCGGGACAGGGTACGACGAGCAGTACTTC.